This entry features one T cell receptor (beta chain) sequence. This specimen comes from a study of shared clonotypes between healthy human individuals. The CDR3 totals 16 residues. Germline CDR1 reads MNHEY; CDR2 reads SVGAGI. V was clipped by 0 bases and J by 3 bases, with 15 bases between them. Measured with immunoSEQ multiplex PCR; TCRdb has only the in-frame clones, and not every one. Of roughly 2.4 million clones in the sample, almost 96% are singletons; the top ten hold 0.1% to 0.15%. This sequence joins TRBV6-5 and TRBJ2-7; TRBD2 might be the D (6 bases). The TCR comes from a man between 18 and 35 years old in good health. The source material was naive CD4+ T cells sorted from blood. The subset: CD45RA+ positively selected. The CDR3 loop is CASSYSGNSGVYEQYF. CDR3 nucleotide sequence: TGTGCCAGCAGTTACTCAGGAAATAGCGGCGTCTACGAGCAGTACTTC.